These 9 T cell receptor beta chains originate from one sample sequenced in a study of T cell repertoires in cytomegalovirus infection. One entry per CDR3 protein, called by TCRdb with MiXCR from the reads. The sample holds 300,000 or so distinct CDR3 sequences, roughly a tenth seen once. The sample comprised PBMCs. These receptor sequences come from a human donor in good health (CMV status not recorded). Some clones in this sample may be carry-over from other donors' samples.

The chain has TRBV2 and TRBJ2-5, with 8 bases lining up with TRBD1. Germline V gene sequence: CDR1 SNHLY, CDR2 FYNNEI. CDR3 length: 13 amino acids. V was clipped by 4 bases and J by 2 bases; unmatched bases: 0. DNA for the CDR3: TGTGCCAGCAGTGGGACAGGGCAAGAGACCCAGTACTTC. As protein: CASSGTGQETQYF. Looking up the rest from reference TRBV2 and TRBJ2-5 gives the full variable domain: EPEVTQTPSHQVTQMGQEVILRCVPISNHLYFYWYRQILGQKVEFLVSFYNNEISEKSEIFDDQFSVERPDGSNFTLKIRSTKLEDSAMYFCASSGTGQETQYFGPGTRLLVL.

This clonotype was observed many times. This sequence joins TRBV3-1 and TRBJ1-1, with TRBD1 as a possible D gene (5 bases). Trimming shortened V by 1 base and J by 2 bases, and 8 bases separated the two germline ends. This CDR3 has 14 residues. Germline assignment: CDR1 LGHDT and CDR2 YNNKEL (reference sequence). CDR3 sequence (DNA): TGTGCCAGCAGCCAAGTCCAGGGTAACACTGAAGCTTTCTTT. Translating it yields CASSQVQGNTEAFF.

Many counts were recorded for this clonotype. CDR3: CASRQGDYGYTF. In DNA form, the CDR3 reads TGTGCCAGCAGACAGGGAGACTATGGCTACACCTTC. V usage is TRBV28 and J usage is TRBJ1-2; TRBD1 might be the D (6 bases). Germline loops: CDR1 MDHEN, CDR2 SYDVKM. The CDR3 contains 12 residues. Trimming pared 6 bases from V and 3 bases from J, leaving 8 bases between.

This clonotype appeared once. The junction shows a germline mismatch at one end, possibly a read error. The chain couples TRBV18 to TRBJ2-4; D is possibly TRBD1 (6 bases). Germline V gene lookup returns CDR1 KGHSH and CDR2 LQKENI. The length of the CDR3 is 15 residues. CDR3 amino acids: CARSPQQGQENIQYF. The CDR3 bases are TGTGCCAGATCACCGCAGCAGGGGCAGGAAAACATTCAGTACTTC.

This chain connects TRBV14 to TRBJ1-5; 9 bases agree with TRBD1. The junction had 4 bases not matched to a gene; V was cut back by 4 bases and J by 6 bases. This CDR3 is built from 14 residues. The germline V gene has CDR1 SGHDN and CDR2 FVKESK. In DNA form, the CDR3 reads TGTGCCAGCAGCCCGGGACAGGGAACTCAGCCCCAGCATTTT. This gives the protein CASSPGQGTQPQHF.

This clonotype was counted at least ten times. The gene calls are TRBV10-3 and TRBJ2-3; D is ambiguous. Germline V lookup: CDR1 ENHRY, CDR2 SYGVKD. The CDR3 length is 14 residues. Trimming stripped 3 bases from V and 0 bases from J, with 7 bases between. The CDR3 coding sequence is TGTGCCATCAGTGATTCCAAAAGCACAGATACGCAGTATTTT. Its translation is CAISDSKSTDTQYF.

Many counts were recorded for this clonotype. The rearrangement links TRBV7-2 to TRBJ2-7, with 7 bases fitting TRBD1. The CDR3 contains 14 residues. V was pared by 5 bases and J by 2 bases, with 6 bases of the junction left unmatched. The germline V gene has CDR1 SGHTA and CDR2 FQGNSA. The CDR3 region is CASSRRQGPYEQYV. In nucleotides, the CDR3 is TGTGCCAGCAGCCGCCGACAGGGCCCCTACGAGCAGTACGTC.

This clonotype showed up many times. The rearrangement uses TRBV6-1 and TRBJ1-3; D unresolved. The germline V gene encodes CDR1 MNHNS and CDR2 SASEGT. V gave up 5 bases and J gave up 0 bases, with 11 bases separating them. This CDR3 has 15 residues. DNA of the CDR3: TGTGCCAGCAGTTCTGGCCGAAACTCTGGAAACACCATATATTTT. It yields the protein CASSSGRNSGNTIYF.

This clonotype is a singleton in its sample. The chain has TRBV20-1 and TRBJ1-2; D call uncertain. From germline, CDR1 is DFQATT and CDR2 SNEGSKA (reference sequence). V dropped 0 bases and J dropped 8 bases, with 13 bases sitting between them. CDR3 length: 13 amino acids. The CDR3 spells CSARDPGSGGYTF. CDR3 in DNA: TGCAGTGCTAGAGATCCCGGGTCGGGCGGCTACACCTTC.